This is a list of T cell receptor beta chains from one sample in a study of shared clonotypes between healthy human individuals. The assay was immunoSEQ multiplex PCR, and TCRdb's table has in-frame clones only and misses some. The sample holds 2 million or so clones, about 95% seen once. Material: naive CD8+ T cells sorted from blood. The receptors originated from a man younger than 30 in good health. Each CDR3 is given without its conserved first and last residue. A D gene is named only where the DNA matches it firmly.

cdr3_length | j_call | d_call | v_call | cdr3_aa
10 | TRBJ2-7 | - | TRBV4-2 | ASSQVGYEQY
13 | TRBJ1-1 | TRBD1 | TRBV4-2 | ASSQVQGGDTEAF
15 | TRBJ1-3 | - | TRBV28 | ASSLNSLSGSGNTIY
11 | TRBJ2-4 | - | TRBV27 | ASSSLTGSVQY
11 | TRBJ2-5 | - | TRBV10-1 | ASSESTGETQY
12 | TRBJ2-2 | - | TRBV6-5 | ASSYTGNTGELF
12 | TRBJ2-5 | - | TRBV6-1 | ASSEEGRGGTQY
11 | TRBJ1-1 | - | TRBV27 | ASTLNSGFEAF
11 | TRBJ1-2 | - | TRBV14 | ASSQGGPYGYT
13 | TRBJ2-5 | TRBD2 | TRBV5-1 | ASSLVVAGGETQY
15 | TRBJ2-1 | TRBD2 | TRBV19 | ASSIDFVAGAGNEQF
12 | TRBJ2-7 | - | TRBV27 | ASSLGDNRYEQY
12 | TRBJ2-3 | - | TRBV6-5 | ASSLWGREDTQY
14 | TRBJ2-1 | - | TRBV6-5 | ASSYSTGELWNEQF
14 | TRBJ2-5 | TRBD2 | TRBV6-6 | ASSYPSGGSGETQY
13 | TRBJ2-1 | TRBD2 | TRBV9 | ASSVEGSGRAEQF
12 | TRBJ2-7 | TRBD2 | TRBV19 | ASSIAGGEYEQY
14 | TRBJ2-1 | TRBD1 | TRBV28 | ASSFTGTGRGNEQF
10 | TRBJ1-2 | - | TRBV10-2 | ASSAFGLNYT
16 | TRBJ1-6 | - | TRBV7-2 | ASSLLAVGSSYNSPLH
10 | TRBJ1-6 | - | TRBV9 | ASSVLGAPLH
12 | TRBJ1-2 | - | TRBV10-2 | ASSESTGSYGYT
9 | TRBJ1-1 | - | TRBV30 | AWSRNTEAF
14 | TRBJ2-3 | TRBD2 | TRBV11-2 | ASSRTSGDLTDTQY
18 | TRBJ2-6 | TRBD1 | TRBV19 | ASSTLRDSKYASGANVLT
11 | TRBJ2-7 | - | TRBV11-2 | ASSSLGAYEQY
11 | TRBJ1-2 | - | TRBV18 | ASSPPEYSGYT
11 | TRBJ2-3 | - | TRBV27 | ASSSQGTDTQY
15 | TRBJ2-5 | TRBD2 | TRBV4-1 | ASSHVPSGGFQETQY
11 | TRBJ1-1 | - | TRBV27 | ASSLGPSTEAF
11 | TRBJ1-1 | - | TRBV6-5 | ASRNQGGTEAF
9 | TRBJ1-2 | - | TRBV29-1 | SVEVGYGYT
11 | TRBJ2-7 | - | TRBV19 | ASSIGTHYEQY
13 | TRBJ2-5 | - | TRBV13 | ASSLYREGQETQY
13 | TRBJ2-7 | - | TRBV2 | ASRPIGQGGYEQY
14 | TRBJ2-4 | - | TRBV2 | ASSEDGEWVKNIQY
11 | TRBJ2-2 | - | TRBV27 | ASSFAGTGELF
13 | TRBJ2-7 | TRBD2 | TRBV5-4 | ASSSGLAEAYEQY
14 | TRBJ2-1 | TRBD2 | TRBV4-3 | ASSPLGAGDTNEQF
14 | TRBJ1-5 | - | TRBV6-1 | ASSEWGREGNQPQH
12 | TRBJ1-3 | - | TRBV28 | ATRIGGEGDTIY
14 | TRBJ2-7 | - | TRBV5-4 | ASSPGPNTYSYEQY
12 | TRBJ2-3 | - | TRBV30 | AWSVIGGTDTQY
11 | TRBJ2-7 | TRBD2 | TRBV27 | ASAAGGPYEQY
12 | TRBJ2-5 | - | TRBV4-2 | ASSQDSWQETQY
13 | TRBJ2-1 | TRBD2 | TRBV11-2 | ASSELAGASGEQF
13 | TRBJ2-7 | TRBD1 | TRBV4-1 | ASSQVPTGAYEQY
12 | TRBJ2-7 | TRBD2 | TRBV6-6 | ASRGLAGPHEQY
14 | TRBJ2-7 | - | TRBV4-1 | ASSQAISGSSYEQY
9 | TRBJ2-1 | - | TRBV25-1 | ASSGNHEQF
13 | TRBJ2-1 | - | TRBV5-6 | ASSPRDLGNYEQF